The entry that follows covers one T cell receptor (beta chain) sequence. The source of the sample is a study of a mutant IDH1 vaccine in newly diagnosed glioma. The time point: baseline, week 1 (first vaccination visit). Described treatment: pre-vaccination baseline after standard-of-care therapy. The CDR3 is made up of 13 amino acids. Looked up from germline, CDR1 is SGHRS and CDR2 is YFSETQ. Trimming pared 5 bases from V and 2 bases from J, leaving 9 bases between. Here immunoSEQ multiplex PCR was the method, and the copy in TCRdb shows in-frame clones only, minus some. The sample consists of 85,000 to 100,000 clones, roughly 77% of them appearing once.

The rearrangement links TRBV5-1 to TRBJ2-3; D is unclear. The sample in question was PBMCs, obtained from a glioma patient treated with radiotherapy, temozolomide or both. The sequence came from a man aged 40-50 years with glioma. Here the CDR3 reads CASSSGVTDTQYF. As DNA, the CDR3 is TGCGCCAGCAGTTCTGGGGTCACAGATACGCAGTATTTT.